This T cell receptor (beta chain) was captured in a study of T cell responses to AZD1222 COVID-19 vaccine. The protocol was immunoSEQ multiplex PCR, while the TCRdb copy is restricted to in-frame clones and leaves out a portion. The sample records 100,000 to 150,000 clones, around 84% being singletons. There are 14 residues in the CDR3. V was trimmed by 2 bases and J by 1 base, leaving 8 bases between them. The germline V gene encodes CDR1 KGHSY and CDR2 FQNENV. This chain connects TRBV16 to TRBJ1-1, with D unclear. The sample here was peripheral blood, taken on day 0 of AZD1222 vaccination. The clonotype was recovered from an adult in good health. CDR3 bases: TGTGCCAGCAGCCAACACGCGGCGAACACTGAAGCTTTCTTT. Translation gives CASSQHAANTEAFF.